This T cell receptor beta chain is drawn from a study of cytomegalovirus exposure and HLA in healthy donors. 13 Jbeta primers and 60 Vbeta primers were used for the PCR. Clones were read by immunoSEQ multiplex PCR, and TCRdb kept only the in-frame ones, dropping some. Of roughly 190,000 clones listed, roughly 75% are singletons. Germline V CDR1 and CDR2: MDHEN, SYDVKM. V gave up 1 base and J gave up 9 bases; unmatched junction bases: 6. The CDR3 totals 13 residues. The sequenced material came from PBMCs. This sequence originates from a man aged 30-40 years in good health and CMV-seropositive. V is TRBV28 and J is TRBJ2-7; 7 nucleotides match TRBD2. In DNA form, the CDR3 reads TGTGCCAGCAGTTTATTTGGGGGGGTAGGGCAGTACTTC. It yields the protein CASSLFGGVGQYF.